This TCR beta chain was sequenced for a study of identical twins. With template switching, a universal primer site was added, and the cDNA carried unique molecular identifiers. Via MiXCR, TCRdb re-called the 5' RACE reads, giving one row per CDR3 protein. The profile shows 1.5 million to 2 million distinct CDR3 sequences, around 29% of them singletons. The germline V gene has CDR1 DFQATT and CDR2 SNEGSKA (reference sequence). The germline V and J ends were trimmed by 7 bases and 1 base, with 17 bases remaining between them. There are 14 residues in the CDR3. This clonotype was seen a few times. This receptor was obtained from a newborn girl in good health. V is TRBV20-1 and J is TRBJ2-7, with D maybe TRBD1 (6 bases). Source material: cord blood. This chain's CDR3 is CSGLSEDSSYEQYF. CDR3 DNA: TGCAGTGGACTTTCTGAGGACAGTTCCTACGAGCAGTACTTC.